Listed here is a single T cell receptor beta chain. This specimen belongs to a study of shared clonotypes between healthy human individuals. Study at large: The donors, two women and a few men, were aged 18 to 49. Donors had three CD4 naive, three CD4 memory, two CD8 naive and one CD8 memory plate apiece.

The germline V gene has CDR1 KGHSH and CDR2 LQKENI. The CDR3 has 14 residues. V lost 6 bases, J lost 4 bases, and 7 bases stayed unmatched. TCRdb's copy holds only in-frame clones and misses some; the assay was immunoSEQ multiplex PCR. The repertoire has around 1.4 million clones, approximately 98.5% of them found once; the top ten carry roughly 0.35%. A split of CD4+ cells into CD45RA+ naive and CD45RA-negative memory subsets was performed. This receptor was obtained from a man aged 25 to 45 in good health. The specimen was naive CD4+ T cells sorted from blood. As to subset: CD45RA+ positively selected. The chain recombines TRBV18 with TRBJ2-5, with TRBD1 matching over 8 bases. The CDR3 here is CASSKTGVPETQYF. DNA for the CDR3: TGTGCCAGCTCTAAGACAGGGGTCCCAGAGACCCAGTACTTC.